The clone carrying this TCR beta chain was counted ten times or more. The antigen remains unidentified. This sample stems from a study of molecular identifiers for immune sequencing clone quantification. Findings and caveats of the study: Detection of one spiked Jurkat cell's TCR RNA reportedly worked in one million naive cells.

TCRdb recomputed calls from the PCR reads with MiXCR, one row per CDR3 protein. Of over 550,000 distinct CDR3 sequences detected, approximately 24% appear once; the ten largest clones hold about 0.8%. Naive CD8 T cells, phenotype CD8+CD4-CCR7+CD45RA+, were sorted. Trimming pared 0 bases from V and 0 bases from J, leaving 7 bases between. CDR3 length: 16 residues. Germline CDR1 reads SGDLS; CDR2 reads YYNGEE. The chain links TRBV9 to TRBJ2-6; D is uncertain. This TCR was recovered from a human donor in good health. Some libraries in this study had Jurkat cell RNA spiked in. The sample was naive CD8+ T cells from blood, with Jurkat cell RNA spiked in. Subset defined: FACS-sorted CD8+CD4-CCR7+CD45RA+ naive T cells. For the CDR3, the DNA is TGTGCCAGCAGCGTAGATCGGAGCTCTGGGGCCAACGTCCTGACTTTC. Encoded protein: CASSVDRSSGANVLTF.